The rows below give T cell receptor beta chains drawn from one sample of a study of CD8 T cells in Susac syndrome. TCRdb reprocessed the immunoSEQ multiplex PCR reads with MiXCR, giving one entry per CDR3 protein. The sample records some 150,000 distinct CDR3 sequences, 85% to 95% being singletons. Material for sequencing was CD4+ T cells from PBMCs. These receptors were collected from a human donor with Susac syndrome. The CDR3 runs from the conserved cysteine through the conserved F or W. The D gene is left open where the match is weak. Not every row has a clone size; where given, it reads once, few, many or a size class.

abundance | j_gene | v_gene | d_gene | CDR3aa | CDR3nt
- | TRBJ2-5 | TRBV20-1 | TRBD1 | CSAAGTGIETQYF | TGCAGTGCTGCCGGGACAGGGATAGAGACCCAGTACTTC
- | TRBJ1-2 | TRBV15 | - | CATSRAQFWGYTF | TGTGCCACCAGCAGAGCCCAGTTCTGGGGCTACACCTTC
- | TRBJ2-5 | TRBV29-1 | - | CSESRGTETQYF | TGCAGCGAATCCAGGGGAACGGAGACCCAGTACTTC
- | TRBJ2-3 | TRBV20-1 | TRBD1 | CSARDLQGAADTQYF | TGCAGTGCTAGAGATCTACAGGGGGCCGCAGATACGCAGTATTTT
- | TRBJ2-1 | TRBV12-3/TRBV12-4 | - | CASSLGTPYNEQFF | TGTGCCAGCTCCCTGGGGACTCCTTACAATGAGCAGTTCTTC
- | TRBJ2-3 | TRBV7-2 | TRBD2 | CASSPQAGGQTDTQYF | TGTGCCAGCAGCCCCCAGGCGGGGGGGCAGACAGATACGCAGTATTTT
- | TRBJ2-3 | TRBV29-1 | - | CSVLSTDTQYF | TGCAGCGTTCTCAGCACAGATACGCAGTATTTT
- | TRBJ1-2 | TRBV29-1 | - | CSAPKLGGYTF | TGCAGCGCTCCCAAATTAGGTGGCTACACCTTC
- | TRBJ1-1 | TRBV29-1 | - | CSAFRQNTEAFF | TGCAGCGCTTTTAGACAGAACACTGAAGCTTTCTTT
- | TRBJ2-5 | TRBV10-1 | - | CASSESMGDQETQYF | TGCGCCAGCAGTGAGTCGATGGGGGACCAAGAGACCCAGTACTTC
- | TRBJ1-2 | TRBV9 | - | CASSVDGANYGYTF | TGTGCCAGCAGCGTAGATGGAGCTAACTATGGCTACACCTTC
- | TRBJ1-2 | TRBV5-4 | - | CASSSPDGANYGYTF | TGTGCCAGCAGCTCCCCCGACGGCGCTAACTATGGCTACACCTTC
once | TRBJ2-5 | TRBV2 | - | CASLGTETQYF | TGTGCCAGCTTAGGGACAGAGACCCAGTACTTC
- | TRBJ2-1 | TRBV6-6 | TRBD2 | CASRERGGYNEQFF | TGTGCCAGCAGGGAGCGGGGGGGTTACAATGAGCAGTTCTTC
- | TRBJ1-4 | TRBV25-1 | - | CASSDRAANEKLFF | TGTGCCAGCAGTGACCGGGCGGCTAATGAAAAACTGTTTTTT
- | TRBJ2-3 | TRBV5-4 | TRBD2 | CASSSGLARGRTDTQYF | TGTGCCAGCAGCTCCGGACTAGCGAGGGGGAGGACAGATACGCAGTATTTT
- | TRBJ2-7 | TRBV21-1 | - | CASSKAAYEQYF | TGTGCCAGCAGCAAAGCGGCCTACGAGCAGTACTTC
- | TRBJ1-1 | TRBV23-1 | - | CASTQRRDSDTEAFF | TGCGCCAGCACTCAAAGGCGGGACTCAGACACTGAAGCTTTCTTT
- | TRBJ2-5 | TRBV3-1 | - | CASSRTEETQYF | TGTGCCAGCAGCAGGACAGAAGAGACCCAGTACTTC
- | TRBJ1-4 | TRBV4-2 | - | CASSQGAGDGLFF | TGTGCCAGCAGCCAAGGGGCAGGGGACGGGCTGTTTTTT
- | TRBJ2-5 | TRBV2 | - | CASKLQETQYF | TGTGCCAGCAAACTGCAAGAGACCCAGTACTTC
- | TRBJ2-7 | TRBV20-1 | TRBD1 | CSAHARTGRSYEQYF | TGCAGTGCCCACGCCCGGACAGGTCGGTCCTACGAGCAGTACTTC
- | TRBJ1-1 | TRBV18 | - | CASSPPGGRVEAFF | TGTGCCAGCTCACCACCGGGAGGGAGGGTTGAAGCTTTCTTT
- | TRBJ2-7 | TRBV25-1 | TRBD1 | CASTGQPYEQYF | TGTGCCAGCACGGGACAGCCCTACGAGCAGTACTTC